The clone carrying this T cell receptor beta chain was detected a few times. Its antigen is not known. This record belongs to a study of OX40 agonist ivuxolimab in advanced cancers. Findings and caveats of the study: At 0.1 to 3.0 mg/kg, CD4+ and CD8+ blood T cells expanded clonally by week 6. The antigens recognized by the expanded peripheral T cells, that is their antigen specificity, were not determined.

The CDR3 contains 15 residues. CDR1 MDHEN and CDR2 SYDVKM come from the germline V gene. V shed 6 bases and J shed 5 bases, with 19 bases lying between them. Systemic immunosuppression or autoimmune disease history was grounds to exclude patients. TCRdb's copy holds only in-frame clones and misses some; the assay was immunoSEQ multiplex PCR. This table holds 70,000 to 85,000 clones, approximately 90% found once. This specimen consisted of CD4+ or CD8+ T cells sorted from blood, obtained in a trial of the OX40 agonist ivuxolimab. The chain links TRBV28 to TRBJ1-1, with D possibly TRBD1 on 6 matching bases. The TCR comes from an adult with an advanced solid tumor such as melanoma, head and neck, liver or kidney cancer. CDR3: CASSFLGGGETEAFF. CDR3 bases: TGTGCCAGCAGCTTCCTAGGGGGTGGGGAAACTGAAGCTTTCTTT.